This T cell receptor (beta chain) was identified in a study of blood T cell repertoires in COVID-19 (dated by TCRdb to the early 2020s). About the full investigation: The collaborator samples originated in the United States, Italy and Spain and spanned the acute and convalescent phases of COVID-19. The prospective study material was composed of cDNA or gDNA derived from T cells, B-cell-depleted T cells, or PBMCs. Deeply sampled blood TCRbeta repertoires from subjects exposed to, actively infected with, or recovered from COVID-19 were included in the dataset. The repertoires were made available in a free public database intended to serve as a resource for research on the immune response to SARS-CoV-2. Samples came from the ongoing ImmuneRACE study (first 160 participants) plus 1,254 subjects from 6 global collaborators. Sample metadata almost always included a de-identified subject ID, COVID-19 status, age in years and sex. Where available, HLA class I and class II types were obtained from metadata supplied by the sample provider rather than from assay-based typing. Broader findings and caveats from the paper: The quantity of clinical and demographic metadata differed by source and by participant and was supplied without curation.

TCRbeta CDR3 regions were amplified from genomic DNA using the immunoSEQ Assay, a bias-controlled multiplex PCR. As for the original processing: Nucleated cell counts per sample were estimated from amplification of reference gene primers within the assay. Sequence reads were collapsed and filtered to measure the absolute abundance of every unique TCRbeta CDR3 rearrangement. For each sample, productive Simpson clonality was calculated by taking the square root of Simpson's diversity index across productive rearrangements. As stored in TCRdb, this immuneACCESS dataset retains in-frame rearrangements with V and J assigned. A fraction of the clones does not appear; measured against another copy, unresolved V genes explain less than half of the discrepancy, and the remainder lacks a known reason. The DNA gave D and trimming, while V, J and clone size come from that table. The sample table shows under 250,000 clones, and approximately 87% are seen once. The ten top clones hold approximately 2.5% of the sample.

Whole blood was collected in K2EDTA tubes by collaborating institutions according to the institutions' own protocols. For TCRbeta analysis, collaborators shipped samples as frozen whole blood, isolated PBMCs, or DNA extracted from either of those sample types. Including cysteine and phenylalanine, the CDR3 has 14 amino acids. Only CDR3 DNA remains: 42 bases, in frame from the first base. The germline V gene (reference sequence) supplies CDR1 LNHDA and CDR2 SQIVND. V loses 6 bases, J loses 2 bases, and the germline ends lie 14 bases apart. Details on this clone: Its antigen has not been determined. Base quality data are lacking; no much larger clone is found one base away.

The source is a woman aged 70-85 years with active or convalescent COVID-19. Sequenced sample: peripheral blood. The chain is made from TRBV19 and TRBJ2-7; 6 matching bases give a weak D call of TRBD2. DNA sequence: TGTGCCAGTAGCCGCGGGAAGGGGACCTACGAGCAGTACTTC. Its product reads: CASSRGKGTYEQYF.